This T cell receptor (beta chain) appears in the sequencing data of a study of neoadjuvant anti-PD-1 for oral cavity cancer. The data were produced by immunoSEQ multiplex PCR, yet TCRdb's version contains in-frame clones alone and is incomplete. The table shows 50,000 to 65,000 clones, with roughly 80% occurring only once. The CDR3 has 13 amino acids. Germline CDR1 reads KGHSH; CDR2 reads LQKENI. Deletions cut 1 base from V and 4 bases from J, with 7 bases between. Material: PBMCs, obtained before nivolumab (anti-PD-1) treatment. The chain is built from TRBV18 and TRBJ1-2, with D uncertain. The receptor's source is a person aged 35-79 years with oral cavity squamous cell carcinoma. CDR3 residues: CASSPQASYGYTF. The CDR3 DNA is TGTGCCAGCTCACCACAGGCTTCCTATGGCTACACCTTC.